The rows below give T cell receptor beta chains drawn from one sample of a study of identical twins. TCRdb called the 5' RACE reads again in MiXCR, with one record for every CDR3 protein. Here the sample spans hundreds of thousands of distinct CDR3 sequences, less than 25% being singletons. The data were also submitted as part of a second study, on T cells expressing NK-cell markers.

Input material: PBMCs. These receptors all come from a woman aged 18-29 years in good health. CDR3s include the opening cysteine and the closing phenylalanine or tryptophan. The D gene is left open where the match is weak. The listing skips clone size in some rows; elsewhere it reads once, few, many or a size class.

>TRBV20-1|-|TRBJ2-7|few
CSALSRQSGEQYF
TGCAGTGCTTTATCGCGTCAAAGTGGGGAGCAGTACTTC
>TRBV5-1|TRBD1|TRBJ2-6|-
CASSHGQGISGANVLTF
TGCGCCAGCAGCCACGGACAGGGGATCTCTGGGGCCAACGTCCTGACTTTC
>TRBV27|TRBD2|TRBJ2-7|few
CASSPLAGVDYEQYF
TGTGCCAGCAGTCCCTTAGCGGGGGTCGACTACGAGCAGTACTTC
>TRBV6-5|TRBD2|TRBJ2-1|-
CASSLLRTSGSYEQFF
TGTGCCAGCAGTCTACTCCGGACTAGCGGGAGCTACGAGCAGTTCTTC
>TRBV6-1|TRBD2|TRBJ2-1|few
CASKGLVYNEQFF
TGTGCCAGCAAGGGACTAGTCTACAATGAGCAGTTCTTC
>TRBV5-6|TRBD2|TRBJ2-7|few
CASSRGTSGRSEQYF
TGTGCCAGCAGCCGAGGGACTAGCGGGAGAAGCGAGCAGTACTTC
>TRBV6-5|-|TRBJ1-1|-
CASSYGGAWTKTEAFF
TGTGCCAGCAGTTACGGGGGCGCTTGGACGAAGACTGAAGCTTTCTTT
>TRBV20-1|-|TRBJ2-3|few
CSAREGIWGDTQYF
TGCAGTGCTAGAGAAGGAATTTGGGGGGATACGCAGTATTTT
>TRBV30|TRBD1|TRBJ2-1|few
CAWSEQGFEQFF
TGTGCCTGGAGTGAACAGGGGTTTGAGCAGTTCTTC
>TRBV6-1|-|TRBJ2-3|-
CASSDRPSTDTQYF
TGTGCCAGCAGTGACCGACCCAGCACAGATACGCAGTATTTT
>TRBV7-2|-|TRBJ2-1|few
CASSSLGEGNEQFF
TGTGCCAGCAGCTCCCTCGGCGAGGGCAATGAGCAGTTCTTC
>TRBV20-1|-|TRBJ2-3|few
CSAKGGALGADTQYF
TGCAGTGCTAAAGGGGGGGCCCTGGGGGCAGATACGCAGTATTTT
>TRBV20-1|-|TRBJ1-4|few
CSASGREEKLFF
TGCAGTGCTTCCGGCCGGGAGGAAAAACTGTTTTTT
>TRBV12-3/TRBV12-4|-|TRBJ1-1|few
CASSLFNAAQPAFF
TGTGCCAGCAGTTTATTTAATGCTGCCCAGCCGGCTTTCTTT
>TRBV7-9|-|TRBJ2-7|few
CASSPRVREEQYF
TGTGCCAGCAGCCCTCGGGTCAGGGAGGAGCAGTACTTC
>TRBV11-2|-|TRBJ2-5|few
CASSPGHRQETQYF
TGTGCCAGCAGCCCGGGACACAGACAAGAGACCCAGTACTTC
>TRBV3-1|-|TRBJ2-2|few
CASSQLVNTGELFF
TGTGCCAGCAGCCAGCTGGTGAACACCGGGGAGCTGTTTTTT
>TRBV4-3|-|TRBJ2-1|many
CASSQDGGTYNEQFF
TGCGCCAGCAGCCAAGACGGGGGCACCTACAATGAGCAGTTCTTC
>TRBV27|TRBD2|TRBJ2-1|few
CASSLWTSGSLDSYNEQFF
TGTGCCAGCAGTTTGTGGACTAGCGGGTCCCTCGACTCCTACAATGAGCAGTTCTTC
>TRBV18|-|TRBJ2-7|-
CASSPDSPLSYEQYF
TGTGCCAGCTCACCAGACTCCCCATTGTCCTACGAGCAGTACTTC
>TRBV11-3|-|TRBJ2-1|-
CASSPQRWGITNNEQFF
TGTGCCAGCAGCCCCCAGAGGTGGGGAATTACTAACAATGAGCAGTTCTTC
>TRBV12-3/TRBV12-4|-|TRBJ1-2|-
CASRLQGEYGYTF
TGTGCCAGCAGATTACAGGGAGAGTATGGCTACACCTTC
>TRBV14|TRBD2|TRBJ2-3|-
CASSQDGRARDTQYF
TGTGCCAGCAGCCAAGACGGGAGGGCGAGAGATACGCAGTATTTT
>TRBV20-1|TRBD1|TRBJ2-1|few
CSARRGLGEQFF
TGCAGTGCTAGAAGGGGGCTCGGAGAGCAGTTCTTC
>TRBV6-2/TRBV6-3|-|TRBJ1-5|few
CASSRTGQRNQPQHF
TGTGCCAGCAGCCGGACGGGACAACGAAATCAGCCCCAGCATTTT
>TRBV5-6|TRBD2|TRBJ2-3|-
CASSLIQLAVHTQYF
TGTGCCAGCAGCTTGATACAACTAGCGGTTCATACGCAGTATTTT
>TRBV9|-|TRBJ2-5|few
CASSVTPRGEETQYF
TGTGCCAGCAGCGTAACCCCCCGAGGAGAAGAGACCCAGTACTTC
>TRBV14|-|TRBJ1-2|few
CASSQGFNGYTF
TGTGCCAGCAGCCAGGGATTTAATGGCTACACCTTC
>TRBV6-1|TRBD1|TRBJ2-1|-
CASKGASWANEQFF
TGTGCCAGCAAGGGGGCTAGTTGGGCCAATGAGCAGTTCTTC
>TRBV29-1|TRBD2|TRBJ2-3|many
CSVGAMAGGPWTSTDTQYF
TGCAGCGTTGGGGCGATGGCGGGGGGGCCTTGGACGAGCACAGATACGCAGTATTTT
>TRBV6-2/TRBV6-3|TRBD2|TRBJ2-7|-
CASSSFLAGVYEQYF
TGTGCCAGCAGTTCGTTCCTGGCGGGAGTCTACGAGCAGTACTTC
>TRBV12-3/TRBV12-4|TRBD2|TRBJ2-1|-
CASSPRGTSGYNEQFF
TGTGCCAGCAGTCCTAGGGGGACTAGCGGATACAATGAGCAGTTCTTC
>TRBV6-5|TRBD1|TRBJ1-3|-
CASSYSGTGSGNTIYF
TGTGCCAGCAGTTACTCAGGGACAGGGAGTGGAAACACCATATATTTT
>TRBV10-3|TRBD2|TRBJ2-1|-
CAISERRGGLGWDNEQFF
TGTGCCATCAGTGAGCGGCGGGGGGGCCTAGGTTGGGACAATGAGCAGTTCTTC
>TRBV9|-|TRBJ2-1|-
CASSNIGEQFF
TGTGCCAGCAGCAACATTGGTGAGCAGTTCTTC
>TRBV20-1|TRBD1|TRBJ1-1|many
CSARPTGGEAFF
TGCAGTGCTCGGCCGACAGGGGGCGAGGCTTTCTTT
>TRBV12-3/TRBV12-4|-|TRBJ1-2|few
CASSWGGVSYGYTF
TGTGCCAGCAGTTGGGGCGGGGTGAGCTATGGCTACACCTTC
>TRBV6-2/TRBV6-3|-|TRBJ2-1|-
CASSLLQGGEQFF
TGTGCCAGCAGTTTACTCCAGGGTGGTGAGCAGTTCTTC
>TRBV6-2/TRBV6-3|TRBD2|TRBJ2-7|-
CASRLPTSGPSYEQYF
TGTGCCAGCAGATTACCTACTAGCGGACCTTCCTACGAGCAGTACTTC
>TRBV10-3|-|TRBJ1-1|few
CAIRGDVVTEAFF
TGTGCCATCAGAGGCGACGTGGTTACTGAAGCTTTCTTT
>TRBV5-1|-|TRBJ2-7|-
CASSLGSSGVTYEQYF
TGCGCCAGCAGCTTGGGGTCTTCGGGGGTGACCTACGAGCAGTACTTC
>TRBV20-1|TRBD1|TRBJ2-5|few
CSASGGRVEETQYF
TGCAGTGCTTCAGGGGGCCGTGTGGAAGAGACCCAGTACTTC
>TRBV9|-|TRBJ2-5|few
CASSVGTGVPLQETQYF
TGTGCCAGCAGCGTAGGGACCGGGGTCCCCCTCCAAGAGACCCAGTACTTC
>TRBV5-1|-|TRBJ2-2|few
CASSFVGGYTGELFF
TGCGCCAGCAGCTTTGTCGGGGGCTACACCGGGGAGCTGTTTTTT
>TRBV7-6|TRBD2|TRBJ2-2|-
CASSLIAGVLNTGELFF
TGTGCCAGCAGCTTAATAGCGGGGGTCCTCAACACCGGGGAGCTGTTTTTT
>TRBV29-1|TRBD1|TRBJ2-1|many
CSVGGQGSEQFF
TGCAGCGTTGGGGGACAGGGATCTGAGCAGTTCTTC
>TRBV5-1|-|TRBJ1-1|few
CASSYTTANTEAFF
TGCGCCAGCAGCTACACGACAGCGAACACTGAAGCTTTCTTT
>TRBV6-2/TRBV6-3|-|TRBJ2-7|-
CASSGRNSYEQYF
TGTGCCAGCTCCGGGAGAAACTCCTACGAGCAGTACTTC
>TRBV7-6|-|TRBJ2-1|-
CASSLNAARSSYNEQFF
TGTGCCAGCAGCTTAAATGCAGCGCGAAGCTCCTACAATGAGCAGTTCTTC
>TRBV20-1|TRBD1|TRBJ1-1|few
CSAPGQGDVESTEAFF
TGCAGTGCACCCGGACAGGGGGACGTAGAAAGCACTGAAGCTTTCTTT
>TRBV4-3|-|TRBJ2-1|few
CASSQEGPKYNEQFF
TGCGCCAGCAGCCAAGAGGGACCAAAATACAATGAGCAGTTCTTC
>TRBV20-1|TRBD1|TRBJ2-2|many
CSARDSDRDHTGELFF
TGCAGTGCTAGAGATTCCGACAGGGATCACACCGGGGAGCTGTTTTTT
>TRBV7-9|-|TRBJ2-5|-
CASSLNPGLGETQYF
TGTGCCAGCAGCCTTAACCCGGGACTCGGAGAGACCCAGTACTTC
>TRBV7-9|TRBD1|TRBJ1-4|-
CASSADRGNEKLFF
TGTGCCAGCAGCGCGGACAGGGGTAATGAAAAACTGTTTTTT
>TRBV20-1|-|TRBJ2-7|few
CSARDYIGKDEQYF
TGCAGTGCTAGAGATTACATCGGCAAGGACGAGCAGTACTTC
>TRBV6-5|-|TRBJ2-7|-
CASSYGGGSYEQYF
TGTGCCAGCAGTTACGGGGGCGGCTCCTACGAGCAGTACTTC
>TRBV15|-|TRBJ2-1|-
CATSRAPSGTLYNEQFF
TGTGCCACCAGCAGAGCTCCCTCCGGGACTTTATACAATGAGCAGTTCTTC
>TRBV7-9|TRBD1|TRBJ1-1|few
CASSPRDSLAMNTEAFF
TGTGCCAGCAGCCCTCGGGACAGTCTGGCCATGAACACTGAAGCTTTCTTT
>TRBV20-1|TRBD1|TRBJ1-6|many
CSAPGQGHSPLHF
TGCAGTGCCCCGGGACAGGGACACTCACCCCTCCACTTT
>TRBV27|TRBD1|TRBJ2-7|few
CASSIRQGREQYF
TGTGCCAGCAGTATTAGACAGGGTCGCGAGCAGTACTTC